This TCR beta chain was obtained from a study of cytomegalovirus exposure and HLA in healthy donors. Whole-study findings and limits: In vitro, three CMV-associated chains proved specific for CMV antigens. Reports showed the classifier diagnosing cytomegalovirus status with high specificity and sensitivity. First-cohort TCR clusters were later found to tend to co-occur in the 120 or so validation repertoires. The investigators catalogued 164 TCR beta chains as cytomegalovirus-associated.

The table came from immunoSEQ multiplex PCR; TCRdb's copy has only in-frame clones and leaves some out. This table has some 240,000 clones, roughly 80% appearing once. Concerning this clone itself: What it binds is unknown.

The CDR3 is made up of 14 amino acids. CDR1 is SNHLY, CDR2 FYNNEI, per germline. V shed 6 bases and J 9 bases; nucleotides not matched to a gene: 9. Sequenced sample: PBMCs. This sequence joins TRBV2 and TRBJ1-3; 9 bases are a match to TRBD1. This sequence originates from a woman younger than 35 in good health and CMV-seronegative. The CDR3 here is CASRMGQGGGTIYF. DNA of the CDR3: TGTGCCAGCAGGATGGGACAGGGAGGCGGCACCATATATTTT.